This entry features one TCR beta chain sequence. Antigen unknown. This record belongs to a study of high-grade serous ovarian cancer treatment subgroups. J gave up 4 bases and V 5 bases, and 11 bases lay outside the gene matches. This CDR3 has 16 residues. Germline values: CDR1 SGHTA, CDR2 FQGNSA. Measured with immunoSEQ multiplex PCR; TCRdb has only the in-frame clones, and not every one. The sample carries thousands of clones, over 60% recorded once. Study-level results: Clonal relatedness tracked neoantigen level, and by trend copy number and mutation load.

Tumor samples were taken before definitive surgery or chemotherapy. The material sequenced was tumor tissue. The chain carries TRBV7-2 and TRBJ1-2; 9 bases map to TRBD1. This clonotype was obtained from a human donor with high-grade serous ovarian cancer. Here the CDR3 reads CASSPTFQDRGYGYTF. The CDR3 DNA is TGTGCCAGCAGCCCCACCTTCCAGGACAGGGGCTATGGCTACACCTTC.